Listed below are T cell receptor beta chains from one sample, sequenced in a study of T cells expressing NK-cell markers. TCRdb re-called the 5' RACE reads; one entry per CDR3 protein, DNA not given. The sample has 500,000 to 600,000 distinct CDR3 sequences; the top ten hold about 3.6%. The source material was blood T cells: a sorted CD56 or NKG2C T cell subset, CD4+ or CD8+ T cells, or bulk PBMC T cells (not recorded which). The receptor set was obtained from a man between 18 and 29 years old in good health. CDR3s include the opening cysteine and the closing phenylalanine or tryptophan.

j_call | v_call | cdr3_aa
TRBJ1-1 | TRBV27 | CASSKHFNTEAFF
TRBJ2-5 | TRBV5-1 | CASSLFRRGVQETQYF
TRBJ2-1 | TRBV12-3/TRBV12-4 | CASTTTRGSWFF
TRBJ2-3 | TRBV7-9 | CASSWGSNTQYF
TRBJ2-5 | TRBV4-1 | CASSHEGEGSRETQYF
TRBJ1-4 | TRBV29-1 | CSVARTGRIEKLFF
TRBJ2-3 | TRBV28 | CASSFLRGTPSTDTQYF
TRBJ2-7 | TRBV7-9 | CASSLAGTGYEQYF
TRBJ2-1 | TRBV12-3/TRBV12-4 | CASHNPSGPYNEQFF
TRBJ2-1 | TRBV6-1 | CASIQERLHNEQFF
TRBJ2-1 | TRBV11-1 | CASSLTLEGYNEQFF
TRBJ2-7 | TRBV5-5 | CASSLEQGGFYEQYF
TRBJ2-1 | TRBV14 | CASSSGGLAGAHYNEQFF
TRBJ1-3 | TRBV12-3/TRBV12-4 | CAGQGVSGNTIYF
TRBJ2-7 | TRBV10-3 | CAISPWTGVYEQYF
TRBJ2-3 | TRBV2 | CASSEAGTGRTDTQYF
TRBJ2-1 | TRBV6-5 | CASSSLGEQFF
TRBJ1-2 | TRBV5-1 | CASSLGQGTNYGYTF
TRBJ2-2 | TRBV28 | CASSTSGQGKEGELFF
TRBJ2-1 | TRBV5-5 | CASSLGGLAGYNEQFF
TRBJ2-5 | TRBV3-1 | CASSTFAGQGETQYF
TRBJ2-1 | TRBV9 | CASSATSRGEQFF
TRBJ2-1 | TRBV27 | CASSITSGIYNEQFF
TRBJ1-4 | TRBV5-1 | CASSYQPGANEKLFF
TRBJ2-3 | TRBV28 | CASGETGGLTDTQYF
TRBJ2-5 | TRBV7-2 | CASSLGGGAVGETQYF